This record looks at one T cell receptor beta chain sequence and its context. This entry comes from a study of blood T cell repertoires in COVID-19. Study overall: PBMCs, B-cell-depleted T cells, or T cells provided the cDNA or gDNA that made up the material.

Produced via immunoSEQ multiplex PCR; TCRdb's table is partial and in-frame only. In the table there are about 55,000 clones, approximately 78% of which are singletons. V trimming: 6 bases; J trimming: 6 bases; junction bases outside the gene matches: 10. The CDR3 sequence is 14 residues long. Germline V gives CDR1 LNHDA, CDR2 SQIVND (reference sequence). This rearrangement joins TRBV19 to TRBJ2-7; 8 bases line up with TRBD1. This TCR was recovered from a human donor in a cohort sampled during active or convalescent COVID-19. Sequenced sample: peripheral blood. CDR3 in DNA: TGTGCCAGTAGCCCGGGACAGGAGGCGGGCGAGCAGTACTTC. Protein product: CASSPGQEAGEQYF.